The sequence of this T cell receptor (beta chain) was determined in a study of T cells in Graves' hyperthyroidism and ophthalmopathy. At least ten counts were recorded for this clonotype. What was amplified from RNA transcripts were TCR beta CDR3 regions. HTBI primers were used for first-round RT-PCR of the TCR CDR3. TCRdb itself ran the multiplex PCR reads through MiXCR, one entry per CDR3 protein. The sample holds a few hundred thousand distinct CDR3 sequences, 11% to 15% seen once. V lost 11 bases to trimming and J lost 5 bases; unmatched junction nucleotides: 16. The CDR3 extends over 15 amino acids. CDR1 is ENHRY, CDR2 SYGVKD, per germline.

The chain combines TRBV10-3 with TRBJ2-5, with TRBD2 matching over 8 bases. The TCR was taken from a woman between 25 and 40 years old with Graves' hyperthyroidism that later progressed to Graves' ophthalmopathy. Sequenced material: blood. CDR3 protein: CAFSPSAGAGETQYF. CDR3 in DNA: TGTGCCTTCTCTCCCTCAGCGGGAGCGGGGGAGACCCAGTACTTC.